This entry is about one TCR beta chain. The sample is drawn from a study of blood T cell repertoires in COVID-19. Repertoires were generated with immunoSEQ multiplex PCR, while TCRdb's copy carries only in-frame clones and drops some. The sample has roughly 60,000 clones, 55% to 80% seen once. There are 14 residues in the CDR3. Per germline, CDR1 LGHNA and CDR2 YSLEER. Trimming took 0 bases from V and 8 from J; bases not matched to a gene: 5. The chain uses TRBV4-3 and TRBJ1-2, with 8 bases lining up with TRBD1. The clonotype comes from a woman aged 65 to 85 with COVID-19, enrolled during active disease. Source material: peripheral blood. CDR3 region: CASSQDRGRGGYTF. For the CDR3, the DNA is TGCGCCAGCAGCCAAGACAGGGGGCGAGGCGGCTACACCTTC.